This TCR beta chain emerged from a study of blood T cell repertoires in COVID-19. This table comes from immunoSEQ multiplex PCR, and its TCRdb copy is limited to in-frame clones, with some not included. The sample yields some 140,000 clones, roughly 78% seen once. The CDR3 spans 15 residues. V lost 2 bases and J lost 8, with 15 bases in between. The germline V gene has CDR1 WSHSY and CDR2 SAAADI. The genes are TRBV10-2 and TRBJ1-4; D call uncertain. The TCR sequence derives from a man older than 75 with acute or convalescent COVID-19. The sequenced sample consisted of peripheral blood. In DNA, the CDR3 is TGCGCCAGCAGTGAGAGCTCGGGGTCTGGAGAAAAACTGTTTTTT. Its protein product is CASSESSGSGEKLFF.